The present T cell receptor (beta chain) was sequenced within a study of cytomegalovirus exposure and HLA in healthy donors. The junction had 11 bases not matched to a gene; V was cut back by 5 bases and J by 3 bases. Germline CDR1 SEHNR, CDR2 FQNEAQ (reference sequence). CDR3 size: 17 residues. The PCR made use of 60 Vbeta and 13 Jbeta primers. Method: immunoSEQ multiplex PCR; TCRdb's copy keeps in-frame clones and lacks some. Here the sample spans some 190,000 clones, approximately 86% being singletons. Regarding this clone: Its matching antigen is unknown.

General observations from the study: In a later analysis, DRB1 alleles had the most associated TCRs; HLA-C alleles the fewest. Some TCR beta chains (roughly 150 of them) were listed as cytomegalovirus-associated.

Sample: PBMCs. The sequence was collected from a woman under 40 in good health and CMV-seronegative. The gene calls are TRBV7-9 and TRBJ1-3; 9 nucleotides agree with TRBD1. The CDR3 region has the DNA TGTGCCAGCAGCCAATCAACCGGGACAGGGCTTGGAAACACCATATATTTT. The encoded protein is CASSQSTGTGLGNTIYF.